Following are 32 T cell receptor beta chains from one sample sequenced in a study of blood T cell repertoires in COVID-19. The method was immunoSEQ multiplex PCR; TCRdb's version includes in-frame clones alone and lacks a portion of them. The table has around 190,000 clones, approximately 86% seen once; the top ten hold around 8.6%. Sequenced input: peripheral blood. Every receptor here comes from a man in his fifties or sixties with active or convalescent COVID-19.

The V call is TRBV19, the J call TRBJ1-5; TRBD1 matches at 7 bases. CDR3 length: 15 amino acids. The germline gives CDR1 LNHDA, CDR2 SQIVND (reference sequence). The V segment lost 3 bases and the J segment 6 bases; nucleotides outside the gene matches: 8. Written as DNA, the CDR3 is TGTGCCAGTAGTATTTCCACAGGGGTTCGTCAGCCCCAGCATTTT. Its protein product is CASSISTGVRQPQHF.

The chain carries TRBV4-1 and TRBJ1-1; 7 bases are a match to TRBD1. The germline CDR1 and CDR2 sequences are MGHRA and YSYEKL. There are 16 residues in the CDR3. J gave up 4 bases and V 1 base, and 9 bases lay outside the gene matches. The CDR3 loop reads CASSQGRGPLSTEAFF. The CDR3 nucleotides are TGCGCCAGCAGCCAAGGGAGGGGGCCTTTGAGCACTGAAGCTTTCTTT.

The rearrangement links TRBV5-1 to TRBJ2-3; weak D call: TRBD1 (5 bases). This CDR3 spans 14 amino acids. The V gene lost 2 bases and the J gene lost 4 bases, with 11 bases spanning the gap. Per germline, CDR1 SGHRS and CDR2 YFSETQ. The CDR3 here is CASSFGQGADTQYF. In DNA, the CDR3 is TGCGCCAGCAGCTTTGGCCAGGGCGCAGATACGCAGTATTTT.

This chain uses TRBV7-9 with TRBJ1-1; 9 bases are shared with TRBD1. The trim removed 5 bases at V and 5 bases at J, leaving 9 bases unmatched. Germline V gene lookup returns CDR1 SEHNR and CDR2 FQNEAQ (reference sequence). The CDR3 totals 15 residues. This CDR3 reads CASSTSPGTGTEAFF. Here the CDR3 DNA reads TGTGCCAGCAGCACCAGTCCCGGGACAGGGACTGAAGCTTTCTTT.

The CDR3 coding sequence is TGTGCCAGTAGTTTGCGACAGTTAGGCTATGGCTACACCTTC. Translating it yields CASSLRQLGYGYTF. The rearrangement joins TRBV19 to TRBJ1-2, with a tentative D call TRBD1 (5 bases). The germline gives CDR1 LNHDA, CDR2 SQIVND (reference sequence). The V gene lost 5 bases and the J gene lost 4 bases, with 14 bases spanning the gap. CDR3 size: 14 residues.

The V gene is TRBV19, the J gene TRBJ1-6; 9 nucleotides line up with TRBD1. Unmatched junction bases numbered 5, after V lost 7 bases and J lost 7 bases. CDR1 and CDR2 (germline): LNHDA, SQIVND (reference sequence). The CDR3 sequence is 14 residues long. CDR3 sequence: CASKTGTGNSPLHF. The CDR3 DNA sequence: TGTGCCAGTAAAACCGGGACAGGGAATTCACCCCTCCACTTT. The variable domain in full, with the rest retrieved from reference TRBV19 and TRBJ1-6, is DGGITQSPKYLFRKEGQNVTLSCEQNLNHDAMYWYRQDPGQGLRLIYYSQIVNDFQKGDIAEGYSVSREKKESFPLTVTSAQKNPTAFYLCASKTGTGNSPLHFGNGTRLTVT.

This chain joins TRBV6-1 and TRBJ2-1, with 10 bases that match TRBD1. V dropped 2 bases and J dropped 7; count of bases not matched to a gene: 8. The CDR3 is 16 amino acids. Germline V lookup: CDR1 MNHNS, CDR2 SASEGT. CDR3 DNA sequence: TGTGCCAGCAGTGAAAGGGGGGGACAGGGGTGGAATGAGCAGTTCTTC. Translating it yields CASSERGGQGWNEQFF.

This chain's CDR3 is CASITGGQKAFF. As DNA, the CDR3 is TGTGCCAGCATTACCGGAGGACAGAAAGCTTTCTTT. This chain connects TRBV12-3 or TRBV12-4 to TRBJ1-1; D is possibly TRBD1 (6 bases). This CDR3 has 12 residues. V gave up 7 bases and J gave up 9 bases, with 15 bases separating them.

The genes are TRBV11-2 and TRBJ2-1; 8 bases map to TRBD2. CDR1 is SGHAT, CDR2 FQNNGV, per germline. With V trimmed by 2 bases and J by 5 bases, 8 bases remained unmatched. The CDR3 length is 16 residues. The CDR3 reads CASSLTGLVGDNEQFF. CDR3 sequence (DNA): TGTGCCAGCAGCTTAACGGGACTAGTTGGCGACAATGAGCAGTTCTTC.

The chain couples TRBV7-7 to TRBJ2-3, with D possibly matching TRBD1 (5 bases). Germline CDR1 and CDR2: SSHAT and FNYEAQ (reference sequence). The V and J ends lost 5 bases and 1 base respectively, with 13 bases between them. There are 15 residues in the CDR3. The CDR3 loop is CASSPQGRGTDTQYF. Here the CDR3 DNA reads TGTGCCAGCAGCCCCCAGGGTAGAGGCACAGATACGCAGTATTTT. Full variable domain (outside the CDR3, taken from reference TRBV7-7 and TRBJ2-3): GAGVSQSPRYKVTKRGQDVTLRCDPISSHATLYWYQQALGQGPEFLTYFNYEAQPDKSGLPSDRFSAERPEGSISTLTIQRTEQRDSAMYRCASSPQGRGTDTQYFGPGTRLTVL.

The chain has TRBV5-6 and TRBJ2-5; tentative D call: TRBD1 (6 bases). In germline, CDR1 is SGHDT, CDR2 YYEEEE. Trimming shortened V by 2 bases and J by 5 bases, and 13 bases separated the two germline ends. The CDR3 covers 14 residues. The DNA of the CDR3 is TGTGCCAGCAGCTTTCTGGGGGCAAAGGAGACCCAGTACTTC. It yields the protein CASSFLGAKETQYF.

The V call is TRBV6-6, the J call TRBJ1-3; D possibly corresponds to TRBD1 (5 bases). Trimming removed 2 bases at V and 5 bases at J, with 10 bases between. The CDR3 contains 14 residues. Germline assignment: CDR1 MNHNY and CDR2 SVGAGI (reference sequence). The CDR3 spells CASSYEEGRNTIYF. Here the CDR3 DNA reads TGTGCCAGCAGTTACGAGGAGGGGCGAAACACCATATATTTT.

This chain links TRBV15 with TRBJ1-5; tentatively, D is TRBD1 (6 bases). Trimming took 0 bases from V and 6 from J, leaving 15 bases between them. Germline V lookup: CDR1 LNHNV, CDR2 YYDKDF (reference sequence). The CDR3 loop spans 16 amino acids. DNA for the CDR3: TGTGCCACCAGCAGAGATCAGGCGGGAGGGGGTCAGCCCCAGCATTTT. It codes for CATSRDQAGGGQPQHF.

V gene TRBV5-1 combines with J gene TRBJ1-1; D not resolved. This CDR3 region has 13 residues. Deletions cut 0 bases from V and 6 bases from J, with 9 bases between. The germline V gene encodes CDR1 SGHRS and CDR2 YFSETQ. The CDR3 protein is CASSLDSPAEAFF. The CDR3 DNA is TGCGCCAGCAGCTTGGACAGTCCCGCTGAAGCTTTCTTT.

The rearrangement uses TRBV28 and TRBJ1-3, with D possibly matching TRBD1 (6 bases). Germline V CDR1 and CDR2: MDHEN, SYDVKM. The CDR3 loop spans 15 amino acids. V was shortened by 7 bases and J by 4 bases, with 17 bases between the two germline ends. The CDR3 DNA reads as TGTGCCAGCAATAATCAACAGGGACGGGGAAACACCATATATTTT. It is translated as CASNNQQGRGNTIYF.

This chain uses TRBV19 with TRBJ2-3; a possible D gene is TRBD2 (5 bases). CDR3 length: 16 amino acids. V was shortened by 1 base and J by 1 base, with 12 bases between the two germline ends. Germline V lookup: CDR1 LNHDA, CDR2 SQIVND (reference sequence). In nucleotides, the CDR3 is TGTGCCAGTAGTATAGGATGGAGGAGTCGCACAGATACGCAGTATTTT. Its translation: CASSIGWRSRTDTQYF.

This clone was detected once. The sample contains more than one DNA sequence encoding this CDR3. The CDR3 coding sequence is TGTGCCAGTAGTATACAGTATAGCAATCAGCCCCAGCATTTT. Translation gives CASSIQYSNQPQHF. The V and J genes are TRBV19 and TRBJ1-5; D is unresolved. The CDR3 runs to 14 residues. Deletions cut 2 bases from V and 0 bases from J, with 5 bases between. CDR1 is LNHDA, CDR2 SQIVND, per germline (reference sequence).

This chain connects TRBV13 to TRBJ1-5, with 7 bases fitting TRBD1. The germline CDR1 and CDR2 sequences are PRHDT and FYEKMQ (reference sequence). J lost 7 bases, V lost 6 bases, and 6 bases had no gene match. This CDR3 spans 13 amino acids. The CDR3 sequence: CASRSDRDQPQHF. The CDR3 nucleotides read TGTGCCAGCAGGTCCGACAGGGACCAGCCCCAGCATTTT. The full variable domain, in which reference TRBV13 and TRBJ1-5 provide the parts outside the CDR3, is AAGVIQSPRHLIKEKRETATLKCYPIPRHDTVYWYQQGPGQDPQFLISFYEKMQSDKGSIPDRFSAQQFSDYHSELNMSSLELGDSALYFCASRSDRDQPQHFGDGTRLSIL.

V and J are TRBV4-1 and TRBJ1-5; 8 positions match TRBD1. Germline CDR1 MGHRA, CDR2 YSYEKL. The CDR3 extends over 17 amino acids. V gave up 0 bases and J gave up 7 bases; unmatched junction bases: 11. CDR3 coding DNA: TGCGCCAGCAGCCAAGATCAGGGGGCGGTATCCTCCCAGCCCCAGCATTTT. Translation gives CASSQDQGAVSSQPQHF.

V usage is TRBV3-1 (or the pseudogene TRBV3-2) and J usage is TRBJ1-1; 8 bases are a match to TRBD1. The CDR3 has 14 amino acids. From germline, CDR1 is LGHDT and CDR2 YNNKEL (reference sequence). Trimming took 3 bases from V and 5 from J; bases not matched to a gene: 5. The CDR3 is CASSHSYRGTEAFF. Written as DNA, the CDR3 is TGTGCCAGCAGCCATTCTTACAGGGGGACTGAAGCTTTCTTT.

The gene calls are TRBV10-3 and TRBJ1-4, with D unclear. The CDR3 runs 13 residues. Germline values: CDR1 ENHRY, CDR2 SYGVKD. V was trimmed by 3 bases and J by 7 bases, leaving 9 bases between them. CDR3 amino acids: CAISDPSGEKLFF. The CDR3 DNA sequence: TGTGCCATCAGTGATCCCAGTGGTGAAAAACTGTTTTTT.

The V gene is TRBV9, the J gene TRBJ2-5, with TRBD2 identical over 9 bases. There are 15 residues in the CDR3. V lost 4 bases, J lost 5 bases, and 9 bases stayed unmatched. Germline CDR1 SGDLS, CDR2 YYNGEE. The CDR3 DNA follows: TGTGCCAGCAGCCCCGCGGGAGGGCCGCTGGAGACCCAGTACTTC. Protein sequence: CASSPAGGPLETQYF.

The chain carries TRBV27 and TRBJ1-1, with 11 nucleotides matching TRBD1. The V gene's germline CDR1 is MNHEY and CDR2 SMNVEV (reference sequence). V shed 6 bases, J shed 0 bases, and the junction held 6 bases outside the gene matches. CDR3 length: 16 amino acids. The CDR3: CASRSDRGLLNTEAFF. The CDR3 DNA is TGTGCCAGCAGGTCGGACAGGGGGCTTTTGAACACTGAAGCTTTCTTT.

The genes are TRBV29-1 and TRBJ2-1; the match to TRBD1 covers 7 bases. Germline assignment: CDR1 SQVTM and CDR2 ANQGSEA. V trimming: 7 bases; J trimming: 7 bases; junction bases outside the gene matches: 4. This CDR3 is 11 amino acids long. The CDR3 sequence is CSATTGNEQFF. CDR3 DNA: TGCAGCGCCACGACAGGGAATGAGCAGTTCTTC.

The rearrangement joins TRBV4-3 to TRBJ2-5; 7 bases map to TRBD1. The J segment lost 2 bases and the V segment lost 4 bases, leaving 7 bases of the junction unmatched. CDR1 and CDR2 (germline): LGHNA, YSLEER. CDR3 length equals 15 residues. This CDR3 reads CASSLAGTAQETQYF. Written as DNA, the CDR3 is TGCGCCAGCAGCCTAGCCGGGACAGCACAAGAGACCCAGTACTTC.

CDR3 nucleotides: TGTGCCAGCAGCCCAGGGCCGAACACCGGGGAGCTGTTTTTT. Its translation: CASSPGPNTGELFF. This sequence joins TRBV7-9 and TRBJ2-2; TRBD1 is a possible D gene (5 bases). The germline gives CDR1 SEHNR, CDR2 FQNEAQ (reference sequence). Trimming stripped 5 bases from V and 0 bases from J, with 7 bases between. This CDR3 has 14 amino acids.

The chain combines TRBV4-1 with TRBJ2-1, with a weak D call TRBD1 (5 bases). The germline V gene has CDR1 MGHRA and CDR2 YSYEKL. The V end was cut by 4 bases, the J end by 10 bases, with 35 bases between. This CDR3 spans 20 amino acids. The DNA for the CDR3 is TGCGCCAGCAGCCCTCGCCCCCAACAAGAAAGGGGCTTTAGGGCTCCAGAGCAGTTCTTC. It encodes CASSPRPQQERGFRAPEQFF.

This chain links TRBV18 with TRBJ1-3; no definite D call. This CDR3 has 17 amino acids. Germline V lookup: CDR1 KGHSH, CDR2 LQKENI. Trimming removed 2 bases at V and 0 bases at J, with 14 bases between. CDR3 protein: CASSPARSASSGNTIYF. The DNA for the CDR3 is TGTGCCAGCTCACCAGCTAGGTCGGCGAGCTCTGGAAACACCATATATTTT.

This sequence joins TRBV11-1 and TRBJ2-1, with 11 nucleotides matching TRBD2. This CDR3 comprises 17 residues. J lost 7 bases, V lost 0 bases, and 8 bases had no gene match. Germline lookup yields CDR1 SGHAT and CDR2 FQDESV (reference sequence). Here the CDR3 DNA reads TGTGCCAGCAGCTTAGCGCTACTAGCGGGGGTAAGAAATGAGCAGTTCTTC. Its translation is CASSLALLAGVRNEQFF.

The CDR3 nucleotides are TGTGCCACCCTTCCGGACAAGAATGAGCAGTTCTTC. This gives the protein CATLPDKNEQFF. This rearrangement joins TRBV6-5 to TRBJ2-1; a weak D match, TRBD1 (5 bases). V was clipped by 10 bases and J by 7 bases, with 14 bases between them. Germline-derived CDR1 and CDR2 are MNHEY and SVGAGI. The CDR3 length is 12 residues.

The rearrangement links TRBV10-3 to TRBJ1-1; D is unresolved. The CDR3 has 14 amino acids. The V end was cut by 0 bases, the J end by 5 bases, with 10 bases between. Germline V CDR1 and CDR2: ENHRY, SYGVKD. CDR3 DNA sequence: TGTGCCATCAGTGAGTCGAAGTTTCTAACTGAAGCTTTCTTT. It translates to CAISESKFLTEAFF.

The CDR3 DNA reads TGTGCCAGCAGCGCATACGGGACTAGCCACCAAGAGACCCAGTACTTC. Its protein product is CASSAYGTSHQETQYF. The chain carries TRBV7-9 and TRBJ2-5; TRBD2 matches 9 bases. Germline values: CDR1 SEHNR, CDR2 FQNEAQ (reference sequence). V lost 5 bases and J lost 0; bases outside the gene matches: 7. The CDR3 runs to 16 residues. The full variable domain, rest sourced from reference TRBV7-9 and TRBJ2-5, is DTGVSQNPRHKITKRGQNVTFRCDPISEHNRLYWYRQTLGQGPEFLTYFQNEAQLEKSRLLSDRFSAERPKGSFSTLEIQRTEQGDSAMYLCASSAYGTSHQETQYFGPGTRLLVL.